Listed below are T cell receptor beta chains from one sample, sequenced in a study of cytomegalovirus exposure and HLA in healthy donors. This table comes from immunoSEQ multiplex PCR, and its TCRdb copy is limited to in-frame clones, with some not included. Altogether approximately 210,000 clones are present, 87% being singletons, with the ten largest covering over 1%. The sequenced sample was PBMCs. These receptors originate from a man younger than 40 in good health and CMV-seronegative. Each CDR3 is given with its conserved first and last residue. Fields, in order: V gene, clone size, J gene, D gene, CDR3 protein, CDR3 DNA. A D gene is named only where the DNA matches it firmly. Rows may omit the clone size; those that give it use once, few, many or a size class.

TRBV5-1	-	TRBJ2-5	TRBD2	CASRSGVAGAETQYF	TGCGCCAGCAGGTCGGGGGTAGCGGGAGCGGAGACCCAGTACTTC
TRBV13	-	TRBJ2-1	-	CASSQGGGHNEQFF	TGTGCCAGCAGCCAAGGGGGAGGGCACAATGAGCAGTTCTTC
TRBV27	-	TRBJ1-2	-	CASSLAGRPAGGYTF	TGTGCCAGCAGTTTAGCGGGGCGCCCAGCAGGCGGCTACACCTTC
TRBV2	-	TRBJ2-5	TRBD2	CASSDSGGPGETQYF	TGTGCCAGCAGTGATTCGGGGGGGCCGGGGGAGACCCAGTACTTC
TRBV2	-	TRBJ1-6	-	CAGTGARDSPLHF	TGTGCCGGGACTGGGGCTAGAGATTCACCCCTCCACTTT
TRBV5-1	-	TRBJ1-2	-	CASSLAPGGYTF	TGCGCCAGCAGCCTGGCGCCCGGTGGCTACACCTTC
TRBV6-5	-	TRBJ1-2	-	CASSWGGDGYTF	TGTGCCAGCAGTTGGGGGGGTGATGGCTACACCTTC
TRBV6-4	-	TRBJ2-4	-	CASSDSGGLGNIQYF	TGTGCCAGCAGTGACTCAGGAGGGCTGGGAAACATTCAGTACTTC
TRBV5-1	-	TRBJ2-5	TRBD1	CASSFRDREETQYF	TGCGCCAGCAGCTTCCGGGACAGGGAAGAGACCCAGTACTTC
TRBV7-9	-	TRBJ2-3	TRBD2	CASSRSGGPPDTQYF	TGTGCCAGCAGCCGTAGCGGGGGCCCCCCGGATACGCAGTATTTT
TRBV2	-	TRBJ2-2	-	CASSQEETGELFF	TGTGCCAGCAGTCAGGAGGAAACCGGGGAGCTGTTTTTT
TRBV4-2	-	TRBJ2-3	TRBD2	CASSQEAGLADTQYF	TGTGCCAGCAGCCAAGAAGCGGGGTTGGCAGATACGCAGTATTTT
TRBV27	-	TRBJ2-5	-	CASSSDMDQETQYF	TGTGCCAGCAGTTCAGACATGGACCAAGAGACCCAGTACTTC
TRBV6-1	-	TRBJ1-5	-	CASSERGREEQPQHF	TGTGCCAGCAGTGAGAGAGGGAGAGAGGAGCAGCCCCAGCATTTT
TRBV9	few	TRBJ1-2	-	CASSVIRRGGYTF	TGTGCCAGCAGCGTAATTAGGAGAGGTGGCTACACCTTC
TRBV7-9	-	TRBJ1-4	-	CASSLWAAAGEKLFF	TGTGCCAGCAGCTTATGGGCAGCGGCGGGTGAAAAACTGTTTTTT
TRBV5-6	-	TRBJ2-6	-	CASSLSWGASSGANVLTF	TGTGCCAGCAGCTTGTCTTGGGGCGCTAGTTCCGGGGCCAACGTCCTGACTTTC
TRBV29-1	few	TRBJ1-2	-	CSVVRGADGYTF	TGCAGCGTTGTTCGGGGGGCCGACGGCTACACCTTC
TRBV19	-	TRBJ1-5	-	CASSKGPSGQPQHF	TGTGCCAGTAGTAAAGGGCCGAGCGGTCAGCCCCAGCATTTT
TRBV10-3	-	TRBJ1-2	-	CAISEGGTNYGYTF	TGTGCCATCAGTGAGGGGGGCACTAACTATGGCTACACCTTC
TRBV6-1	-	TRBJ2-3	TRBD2	CASSGGGRLAGGPTDTQYF	TGTGCCAGCAGTGGAGGGGGGCGACTAGCGGGGGGGCCCACAGATACGCAGTATTTT
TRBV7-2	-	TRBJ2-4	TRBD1	CASSPDRDVLNIQYF	TGTGCCAGCTCCCCAGACAGGGACGTTTTGAACATTCAGTACTTC
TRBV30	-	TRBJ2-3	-	CAWSGRTDRSTDTQYF	TGTGCCTGGAGTGGGAGGACAGACCGGAGCACAGATACGCAGTATTTT
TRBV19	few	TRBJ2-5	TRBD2	CASSHRTSGETQYF	TGTGCCAGTAGCCACCGGACTAGTGGAGAGACCCAGTACTTC
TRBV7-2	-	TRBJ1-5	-	CASSLFEYNQPQHF	TGTGCCAGCAGCTTATTTGAGTACAATCAGCCCCAGCATTTT